This TCR beta chain was sequenced during a study of cytomegalovirus exposure and HLA in healthy donors. Study summary: Among around 400 genotyped donors, around 80% fell in the Caucasian-associated ancestry cluster. Study-level points and caveats: Within an earlier analysis, most TCR beta V segments proved productive either about 87% or about 30% of the time. Researchers reported in a later analysis that a missense DCLRE1C variant was tied to TCR beta V- and J-gene trimming. Later on, an analysis showed TCR association rates differing by HLA locus, with DRB1 the most and HLA-C the fewest.

Remarks on this clone: As yet, its antigen is unknown.

The CDR3 contains 16 residues. Germline CDR1 is SGHTA and CDR2 is FQGNSA. Trimming cost V 4 bases and J 1 base; bases outside gene matches: 4. Primers: 60 Vbeta forward and 13 Jbeta reverse. Generated by immunoSEQ multiplex PCR, the TCRdb table keeps only in-frame clones and is missing some. The sample has 150,000 to 200,000 clones, more than 70% seen once. The sequencing sample was made of PBMCs. This clonotype was sampled from a middle-aged woman in good health and CMV-seropositive. V and J are TRBV7-2 and TRBJ2-2; TRBD1 agrees at 9 bases. The CDR3 loop reads CASSYTGGGNTGELFF. Written as DNA, the CDR3 is TGTGCCAGCAGCTACACAGGGGGCGGGAACACCGGGGAGCTGTTTTTT.